A single sample gave rise to the 3 T cell receptor beta chains below, sequenced in a study of T cell responses to AZD1222 COVID-19 vaccine. Only in-frame clones appear in the TCRdb table, and some are missing; sequencing was by immunoSEQ multiplex PCR. In the table there are 200,000 to 250,000 clones, 90% to 95% of which are singletons. Sequencing was performed on peripheral blood, taken 28 days after the second dose of the MenACWY control vaccine. The receptors were sampled from an adult who received the MenACWY meningococcal vaccine as a control.

The chain links TRBV11-3 to TRBJ2-1, with 9 bases identical to TRBD2. Germline CDR1 and CDR2: SGHNT and YENEEA. J gave up 6 bases and V 5 bases, and 8 bases lay outside the gene matches. The CDR3 runs to 15 residues. CDR3 loop: CASSPREGPFNEQFF. CDR3 bases: TGTGCCAGCAGCCCGCGGGAGGGCCCTTTCAATGAGCAGTTCTTC.

Here the CDR3 DNA reads TGTGCCAGTAGTGCCGACCTCCGCGCTAATTCACCCCTCCACTTT. It translates to CASSADLRANSPLHF. The rearrangement uses TRBV19 and TRBJ1-6; D gene ambiguous. Deletions cut 5 bases from V and 6 bases from J, with 14 bases between. The length of the CDR3 is 15 residues. CDR1 is LNHDA, CDR2 SQIVND, per germline (reference sequence).

The gene calls are TRBV3-1 (or the pseudogene TRBV3-2) and TRBJ2-7; D is unclear. V was clipped by 5 bases and J by 2 bases, with 13 bases between them. The germline V gene has CDR1 LGHDT and CDR2 YNNKEL (reference sequence). This CDR3 has 14 residues. The CDR3: CASSSRTDAYEQYF. The DNA of the CDR3 is TGTGCCAGCAGCTCTCGGACGGACGCCTACGAGCAGTACTTC.